This T cell receptor (beta chain) was identified during a study of graft-versus-host responses after intestinal transplantation. Overall study context: The study gave all recipients anti-thymocyte globulin induction, then tacrolimus and steroids for about 3 years. Study results and caveats: Within allografts, high graft-versus-host to host-versus-graft clonal ratios were seen among patients with graft-donor T cell macrochimerism. After transplant, early declines in HvG clones were associated with peak levels of circulating GvH clones. The authors found GvH clones in recipient marrow, some appearing first in ileum or blood.

Method: immunoSEQ multiplex PCR; TCRdb's copy keeps in-frame clones and lacks some. The sample records over 80,000 clones, roughly 88% being singletons. Points on this clone: The antigen remains undetermined.

The germline V gene encodes CDR1 KGHSH and CDR2 LQKENI. The CDR3 totals 14 residues. V was pared by 1 base and J by 4 bases, with 11 bases between. The sample consisted of PBMCs, taken 255 days after intestinal transplant. The clonotype originates from a human patient who received an intestinal transplant, so some T cells may come from the graft donor. J is TRBJ2-7 and V is TRBV18; TRBD2 might be the D (6 bases). The CDR3 coding sequence is TGTGCCAGCTCACCACTTGACGCGGGGTACGAGCAGTACTTC. Its translation is CASSPLDAGYEQYF.